The 2 T cell receptor beta chains presented below share a single source sample, sequenced in a study of long-term antiretroviral therapy in people with HIV. The immunoSEQ assay was v3.0, run at survey level. The data were produced by immunoSEQ multiplex PCR, yet TCRdb's version contains in-frame clones alone and is incomplete. Of more than 20,000 clones listed, less than 85% are singletons. This specimen was unsorted PBMCs, taken 0.5 years before starting antiretroviral therapy. Every receptor here comes from a middle-aged man with HIV.

V gene TRBV5-1 combines with J gene TRBJ1-3, with no clear D. V lost 2 bases, J lost 0 bases, and 6 bases lay in between. Germline V gene sequence: CDR1 SGHRS, CDR2 YFSETQ. The CDR3 length is 14 residues. The CDR3 nucleotides read TGCGCCAGCAGCTTAGGCAGCTCTGGAAACACCATATATTTT. Translated, it gives CASSLGSSGNTIYF. The full variable domain, in which reference TRBV5-1 and TRBJ1-3 provide the parts outside the CDR3, is KAGVTQTPRYLIKTRGQQVTLSCSPISGHRSVSWYQQTPGQGLQFLFEYFSETQRNKGNFPGRFSGRQFSNSRSEMNVSTLELGDSALYLCASSLGSSGNTIYFGEGSWLTVV.

This clone has only a few counts. The chain recombines TRBV6-4 with TRBJ1-2; D perhaps matches TRBD1 (5 bases). The CDR3 consists of 16 residues. Germline V lookup: CDR1 MRHNA, CDR2 SNTAGT. V was trimmed by 0 bases and J by 6 bases, leaving 17 bases between them. CDR3 region: CASSDSRGASVDGYTF. The CDR3 coding sequence is TGTGCCAGCAGTGACTCGCGTGGGGCTTCAGTCGATGGCTACACCTTC.